What follows is one T cell receptor (beta chain) and its context. Its antigen target is currently unknown. Base qualities are not provided; no much larger clone lies one nucleotide away. This record comes from a study of blood T cells in healthy people across ages (dated by TCRdb to between 2015 and 2016). Context from the whole study: In model experiments, template switching captured roughly one uniquely barcoded TCR beta cDNA molecule for every two T cells. Age-related changes in TCR beta repertoire diversity were measured in the study by deep sequencing normalized with unique cDNA molecular identifiers. Using the same blood draw, the study looked at two additional independent replicas of 1 million unique cDNA reads for two donors, one aged 18 to 30 and the other aged 80 or older. The donors were split into four age groups: young (average about 16 years), middle-aged (nearly 40), aged (approximately 60) and long-lived (under 85). To avoid experimental bias, donors of different ages were randomly spread across the sequencing lanes.

V is clipped by 1 base and J by 4 bases, and the sequence between their germline boundaries is 9 bases long. Inclusive of the bounding cysteine and phenylalanine, the CDR3 is 14 residues long. Only the CDR3 DNA stays, 42 bases, in frame from base 1. CDR1 and CDR2, per the germline V gene (reference sequence), are MNHEY and SMNVEV. Donors were 30 to 45 systemically healthy Caucasian individuals from Russia aged 6 to 90 years. About 10 milliliters of peripheral blood were drawn from each donor into EDTA-treated Vacutainer tubes. PBMCs were isolated by Ficoll-Paque density-gradient centrifugation, with at least 6 million obtained per sample. Trizol reagent was used to extract total RNA from PBMCs, with at least 5 micrograms per sample. For every donor, an aliquot of PBMCs went through flow cytometry to measure the percentages of naive CD45RAhigh/CD27high T cells. The method behind the library was 5' RACE. Sequenced using an Illumina HiSeq 2500. The second PCR ran for roughly 7 to 11 cycles and used a J-beta primer mix along with a sample-barcoded 5' primer. A template-switch 5' adaptor carrying 12 random nucleotides introduced a unique molecular identifier onto each TCR beta cDNA molecule. Each sample yielded at least 2.5 million CDR3-containing paired-end reads. The Mint cDNA synthesis kit, primed by a TRBC-specific oligonucleotide, was used to synthesize first-strand cDNA from all RNA. Following uracil-DNA glycosylase treatment, a first 18-cycle PCR with universal primers M1SS and BC2_uni_R was performed on all cDNA. As for the original processing: Each sample was normalized by randomly selecting 1 million high-quality reads, each carrying a distinct molecular identifier. Reads with shared molecular identifiers were discarded instead of being binned into consensus sequences. MiTCR, with a Q25 quality threshold and the strictest error-elimination algorithm, was used for CDR3 identification, clonotype clustering and error correction. A nonparametric unseen species model with Euler transformation was used to estimate a lower bound on total TCR beta diversity. TCRdb reanalyzed the raw reads on its own, using fastp at Q25 for trimming and MiXCR for clone calling, and kept in-frame beta chains. Each entry merges the rows of one CDR3 protein and shows their most common DNA and genes. These V and J calls originate from TCRdb's pipeline instead of the authors' own analysis. Within this sample are 800,000 to 1,000,000 distinct CDR3 sequences, with approximately 49% of them counted one time only. Of the sample, roughly 13% is held by the ten largest clones.

Results and caveats for the whole study, not just this receptor: As age increased, observed TCR beta diversity per million T cells dropped in a roughly linear way, and a significant reduction was already evident by age 40. Bulk unsorted PBMC profiling prevented conclusive comparison of naive and antigen-experienced compartments. Because donor CMV infection status was unknown, age-related changes in expanded clonotypes were potentially confounded. Total diversity estimates from one million sequenced T cells were considered lower bounds and underestimates. Compared with the aged group, the long-lived group had more naive CD4+ T cells, fewer expanded clones and increased TCR diversity, suggesting age selection. The percentage of naive T cells measured by flow cytometry correlated strongly with observed TCR beta diversity.

The sequenced sample consisted of blood. The sequence links TRBV27 to TRBJ2-3, with an unclear D gene assignment. The receptor comes from a man aged 25 to 45 in good health. The CDR3 region: CASSLFGEADTQYF. The DNA sequence is TGTGCCAGCAGTTTATTCGGAGAGGCAGATACGCAGTATTTT.